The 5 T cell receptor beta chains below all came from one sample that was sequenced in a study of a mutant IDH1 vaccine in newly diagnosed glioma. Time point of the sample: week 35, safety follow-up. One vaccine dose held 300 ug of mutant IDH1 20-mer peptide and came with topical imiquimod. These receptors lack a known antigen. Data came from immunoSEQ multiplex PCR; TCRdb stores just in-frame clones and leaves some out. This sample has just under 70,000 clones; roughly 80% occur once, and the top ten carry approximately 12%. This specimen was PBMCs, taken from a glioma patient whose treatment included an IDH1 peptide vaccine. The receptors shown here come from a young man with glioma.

DNA of the CDR3: TGTGCCTGGAACAATTTCGACAGAGCTACCTACGAGCAGTACTTC. Amino acid sequence: CAWNNFDRATYEQYF. The chain recombines TRBV30 with TRBJ2-7; D is perhaps TRBD1 (5 bases). In germline, CDR1 is GTSNPN, CDR2 SVGIG (reference sequence). V gave up 4 bases and J gave up 2 bases, with 18 bases separating them. This CDR3 region has 15 residues.

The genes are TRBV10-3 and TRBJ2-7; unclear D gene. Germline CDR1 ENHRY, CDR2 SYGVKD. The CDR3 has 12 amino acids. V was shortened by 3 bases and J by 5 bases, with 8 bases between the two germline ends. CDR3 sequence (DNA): TGTGCCATCAGTGATCGATCGGACGAGCAGTACTTC. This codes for CAISDRSDEQYF.

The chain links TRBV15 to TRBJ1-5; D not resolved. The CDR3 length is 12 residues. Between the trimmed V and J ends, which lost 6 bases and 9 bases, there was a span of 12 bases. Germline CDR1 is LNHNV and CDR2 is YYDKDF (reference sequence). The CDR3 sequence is CATSIGSGPQHF. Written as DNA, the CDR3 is TGTGCCACCAGTATTGGCTCAGGGCCCCAGCATTTT. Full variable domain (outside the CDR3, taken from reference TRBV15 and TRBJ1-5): DAMVIQNPRYQVTQFGKPVTLSCSQTLNHNVMYWYQQKSSQAPKLLFHYYDKDFNNEADTPDNFQSRRPNTSFCFLDIRSPGLGDTAMYLCATSIGSGPQHFGDGTRLSIL.

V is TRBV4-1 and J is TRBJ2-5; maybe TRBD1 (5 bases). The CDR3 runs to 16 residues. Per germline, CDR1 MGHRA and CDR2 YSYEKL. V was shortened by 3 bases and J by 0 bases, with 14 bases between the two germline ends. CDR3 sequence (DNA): TGCGCCAGCAGCCAGGTCCAGGGCCTCCACCAAGAGACCCAGTACTTC. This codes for CASSQVQGLHQETQYF.

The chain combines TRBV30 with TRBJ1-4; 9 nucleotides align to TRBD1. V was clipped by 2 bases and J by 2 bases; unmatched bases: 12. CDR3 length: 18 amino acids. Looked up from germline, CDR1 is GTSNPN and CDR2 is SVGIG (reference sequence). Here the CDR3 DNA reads TGTGCCTGGAGTTGGTCCGGGACAGGGATTTTGACTAATGAAAAACTGTTTTTT. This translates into CAWSWSGTGILTNEKLFF.